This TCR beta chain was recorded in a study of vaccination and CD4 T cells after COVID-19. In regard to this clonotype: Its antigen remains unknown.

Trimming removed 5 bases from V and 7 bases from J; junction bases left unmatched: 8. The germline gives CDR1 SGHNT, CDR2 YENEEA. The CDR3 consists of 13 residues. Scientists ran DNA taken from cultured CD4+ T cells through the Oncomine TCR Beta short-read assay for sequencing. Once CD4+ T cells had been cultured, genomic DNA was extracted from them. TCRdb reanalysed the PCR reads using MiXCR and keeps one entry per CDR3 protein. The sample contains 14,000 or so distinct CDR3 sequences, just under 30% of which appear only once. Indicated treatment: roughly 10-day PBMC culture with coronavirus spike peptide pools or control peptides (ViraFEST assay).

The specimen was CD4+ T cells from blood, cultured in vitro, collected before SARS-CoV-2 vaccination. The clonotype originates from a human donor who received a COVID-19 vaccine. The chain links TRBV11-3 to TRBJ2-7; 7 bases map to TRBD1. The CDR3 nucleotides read TGTGCCAGCAGCCAGAAGGCGACAGGGGAGCAGTACTTC. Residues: CASSQKATGEQYF.